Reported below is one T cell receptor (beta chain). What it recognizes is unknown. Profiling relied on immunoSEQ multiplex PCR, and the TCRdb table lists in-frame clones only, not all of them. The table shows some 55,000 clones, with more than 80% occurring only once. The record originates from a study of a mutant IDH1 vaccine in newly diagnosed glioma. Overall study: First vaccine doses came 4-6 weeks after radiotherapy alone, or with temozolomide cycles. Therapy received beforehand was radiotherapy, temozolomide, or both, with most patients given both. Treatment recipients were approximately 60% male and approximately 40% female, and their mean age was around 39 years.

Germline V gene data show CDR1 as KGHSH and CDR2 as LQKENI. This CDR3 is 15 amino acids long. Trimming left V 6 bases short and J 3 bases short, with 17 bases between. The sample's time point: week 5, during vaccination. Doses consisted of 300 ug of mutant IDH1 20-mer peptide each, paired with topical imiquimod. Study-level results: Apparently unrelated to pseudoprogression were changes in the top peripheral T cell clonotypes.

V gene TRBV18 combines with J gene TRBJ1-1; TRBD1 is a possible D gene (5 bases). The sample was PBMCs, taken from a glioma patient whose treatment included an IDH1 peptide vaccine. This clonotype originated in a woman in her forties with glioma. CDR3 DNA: TGTGCCAGCTCCACCCAACCGGGGACGGACACTGAAGCTTTCTTT. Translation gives CASSTQPGTDTEAFF.